What follows are 24 T cell receptor beta chains derived from one specimen sequenced in a study of breast tumors, draining lymph nodes, adjacent tissues. TCRdb passed the multiplex PCR reads through MiXCR, listing each CDR3 protein once. The sample shows around 170,000 distinct CDR3 sequences, 25% to 40% of them seen only once. Breast cancer patients provided tissue from their axillary draining lymph nodes. Sequenced sample: axillary lymph node tissue. The receptors were gathered from a female donor with breast cancer. Some clones in this sample may be carry-over from other donors' samples.

This clonotype occurred many times. The chain uses TRBV10-1 and TRBJ2-7; tentatively, D is TRBD1 or TRBD2 (5 bases each). The CDR3 is 13 amino acids. The germline gives CDR1 WNHNN, CDR2 SYGVQD (reference sequence). Deletions cut 8 bases from V and 4 bases from J, with 15 bases between. CDR3 sequence reads: CASQGRSGYEQYF. In nucleotides, the CDR3 is TGCGCCAGCCAGGGACGGAGCGGTTACGAGCAGTACTTC.

There are many counts of this clonotype. V usage is TRBV29-1 and J usage is TRBJ2-3; D unresolved. This CDR3 spans 15 amino acids. Trimming removed 1 base from V and 3 bases from J, with 14 bases in between. The germline V gene has CDR1 SQVTM and CDR2 ANQGSEA. CDR3 sequence: CSVEAISLETDTQYF. In nucleotides, the CDR3 is TGCAGCGTTGAAGCGATTAGTTTAGAGACAGATACGCAGTATTTT.

The chain couples TRBV27 to TRBJ2-7; D may be TRBD1 or TRBD2 (5 bases each). The CDR3 extends over 14 amino acids. Germline lookup yields CDR1 MNHEY and CDR2 SMNVEV (reference sequence). V lost 4 bases and J 3 bases, leaving 13 bases between the germline ends. The CDR3 region is CASSSGAGFYEQYF. Here the CDR3 DNA reads TGTGCCAGCAGTTCTGGGGCGGGCTTCTACGAGCAGTACTTC.

This clonotype was seen ten or more times. The rearrangement joins TRBV11-3 to TRBJ2-3; D is undetermined. V lost 5 bases, J lost 3 bases, and 18 bases lay in between. From germline, CDR1 is SGHNT and CDR2 YENEEA. This CDR3 has 16 residues. CDR3 coding DNA: TGTGCCAGCAGCGCGTCGAACAGCTGGGGAACAGATACGCAGTATTTT. This codes for CASSASNSWGTDTQYF.

This CDR3 is CASSLAVGITDTQYF. CDR3 in DNA: TGTGCCAGCAGCTTAGCTGTGGGGATCACAGATACGCAGTATTTT. The V and J genes are TRBV7-9 and TRBJ2-3, with D unresolved. The CDR3 covers 15 residues. Germline V gives CDR1 SEHNR, CDR2 FQNEAQ (reference sequence). Trimming took off 0 bases at V and 2 bases at J, with 9 bases between the two ends.

This clonotype was observed at least ten times. The V call is TRBV7-2, the J call TRBJ2-3, with 12 bases matching TRBD2. This CDR3 region has 14 residues. CDR1 and CDR2 (germline): SGHTA, FQGNSA. The V segment lost 3 bases and the J segment 7 bases; nucleotides outside the gene matches: 2. The CDR3 here is CASSLTSGSYTQYF. Written as DNA, the CDR3 is TGTGCCAGCAGCTTGACTAGCGGGAGCTATACGCAGTATTTT. The full variable domain, in which reference TRBV7-2 and TRBJ2-3 provide the parts outside the CDR3, is GAGVSQSPSNKVTEKGKDVELRCDPISGHTALYWYRQSLGQGLEFLIYFQGNSAPDKSGLPSDRFSAERTGGSVSTLTIQRTQQEDSAVYLCASSLTSGSYTQYFGPGTRLTVL.

This chain links TRBV28 with TRBJ2-1; 8 bases align to TRBD1. The J segment lost 7 bases and the V segment lost 10 bases, leaving 9 bases of the junction unmatched. The V gene's germline CDR1 is MDHEN and CDR2 SYDVKM. The CDR3 totals 13 residues. The CDR3 coding sequence is TGTGCCACCCTGGACAGGGAAGGGAATGAGCAGTTCTTC. It encodes CATLDREGNEQFF. The variable domain in full, with the rest retrieved from reference TRBV28 and TRBJ2-1, is DVKVTQSSRYLVKRTGEKVFLECVQDMDHENMFWYRQDPGLGLRLIYFSYDVKMKEKGDIPEGYSVSREKKERFSLILESASTNQTSMYLCATLDREGNEQFFGPGTRLTVL.

The chain combines TRBV6-1 with TRBJ2-5, with 8 positions matching TRBD1. CDR3 length: 13 residues. Germline V gene sequence: CDR1 MNHNS, CDR2 SASEGT. The V and J ends lost 7 bases and 2 bases, in that order; junction bases with no gene match: 3. For the CDR3, the DNA is TGTGCCAGCACCGGACAGGGTCAAGAGACCCAGTACTTC. It encodes CASTGQGQETQYF.

In this sample, this clonotype turned up many times. This chain connects TRBV2 to TRBJ2-1; D may correspond to TRBD1 or TRBD2 (6 bases each). The CDR3 runs 14 residues. V lost 7 bases and J lost 7, with 17 bases in between. Germline lookup yields CDR1 SNHLY and CDR2 FYNNEI. CDR3 coding DNA: TGTGCCAGCAACTTAGGGGGGATAAGGAATGAGCAGTTCTTC. Protein sequence: CASNLGGIRNEQFF.

Notes on this clonotype: A much bigger clone sits one base away, suggesting this may be a read error. This rearrangement joins TRBV20-1 to TRBJ2-5; D is perhaps TRBD1 (5 bases). V dropped 1 base and J dropped 2 bases, with 23 bases sitting between them. Germline loops: CDR1 DFQATT, CDR2 SNEGSKA (reference sequence). CDR3 length: 18 amino acids. The CDR3 loop reads CSARGGQGSTDRQETQYF. The CDR3 DNA is TGCAGTGCTAGAGGAGGCCAGGGAAGTACAGATCGACAAGAGACCCAGTACTTC.

This clonotype was seen ten or more times. The V call is TRBV5-6, the J call TRBJ2-3; D ambiguous. Trimming left V 4 bases short and J 1 base short, with 13 bases between. The CDR3 is 15 residues long. In germline, CDR1 is SGHDT, CDR2 YYEEEE. The CDR3 region is CASSPISRGTDTQYF. The CDR3, as DNA: TGTGCCAGCAGCCCTATTAGTAGGGGCACAGATACGCAGTATTTT.

The chain uses TRBV7-9 and TRBJ1-4; 8 bases agree with TRBD1. Germline V gives CDR1 SEHNR, CDR2 FQNEAQ (reference sequence). V lost 5 bases to trimming and J lost 4 bases; unmatched junction nucleotides: 9. There are 16 residues in the CDR3. The chain's CDR3 is CASSKGQAGVNEKLFF. CDR3 nucleotides: TGTGCCAGCAGCAAGGGACAGGCGGGGGTTAATGAAAAACTGTTTTTT.

In its sample, this clonotype was seen many times. This chain links TRBV20-1 with TRBJ2-3; the match to TRBD2 covers 9 bases. Germline V CDR1 and CDR2: DFQATT, SNEGSKA (reference sequence). The ends lost 0 bases at V and 9 bases at J; junction bases unmatched: 4. The CDR3 is made up of 13 amino acids. The CDR3 protein is CSARDIAGVTQYF. The CDR3 bases are TGCAGTGCTAGAGACATAGCGGGGGTGACGCAGTATTTT.

V and J are TRBV27 and TRBJ2-3, with no clear D. Germline V CDR1 and CDR2: MNHEY, SMNVEV (reference sequence). This CDR3 comprises 15 residues. Trimming stripped 3 bases from V and 11 bases from J, with 21 bases between. CDR3 residues: CASSLGVSSYNEQYF. The DNA for the CDR3 is TGTGCCAGCAGTTTGGGTGTGAGCTCCTACAATGAGCAGTATTTT.

This clonotype was counted at least ten times. The V call is TRBV7-2, the J call TRBJ2-6; 13 bases line up with TRBD2. Germline V CDR1 and CDR2: SGHTA, FQGNSA. This CDR3 has 18 residues. With V trimmed by 4 bases and J by 4 bases, 7 bases remained unmatched. Here the CDR3 DNA reads TGTGCCAGCAGCTACACTAGCGGGGGGGCCACCGGGGCCAACGTCCTGACTTTC. It codes for CASSYTSGGATGANVLTF.

Concerning this clonotype: An end of the junction differs from the germline gene, which may be a read error. This chain links TRBV28 with TRBJ1-3, with 10 nucleotides matching TRBD1. The CDR3 consists of 19 residues. CDR1 MDHEN and CDR2 SYDVKM come from the germline V gene. This CDR3 is CASLSAGPDRGTYGYTLYF. The DNA for the CDR3 is TGTGCCAGCTTGTCCGCTGGGCCGGACAGGGGGACCTATGGCTACACCTTATATTTT. Together with reference TRBV28 and TRBJ1-3, the CDR3 gives the full variable domain: DVKVTQSSRYLVKRTGEKVFLECVQDMDHENMFWYRQDPGLGLRLIYFSYDVKMKEKGDIPEGYSVSREKKERFSLILESASTNQTSMYLCASLSAGPDRGTYGYTLYFGEGSWLTVV.

At least ten counts were recorded for this clonotype. An end of the junction differs from the germline gene, which may be a read error. The chain links TRBV20-1 to TRBJ2-5; 7 bases align to TRBD2. CDR1 and CDR2 from the germline V gene are DFQATT and SNEGSKA (reference sequence). The CDR3 runs to 12 residues. For the CDR3, the DNA is TGCAGTTCTAGCGGACTAATGAAGACCCAGTACTTC. It encodes CSSSGLMKTQYF.

The chain links TRBV7-9 to TRBJ2-2; 10 bases agree with TRBD2. Germline V gene lookup returns CDR1 SEHNR and CDR2 FQNEAQ (reference sequence). With V trimmed by 6 bases and J by 6 bases, 7 bases remained unmatched. This CDR3 is 15 amino acids long. The CDR3 here is CASSDSSGGAGELFF. CDR3 nucleotide sequence: TGTGCCAGCAGTGATTCCAGCGGGGGGGCCGGGGAGCTGTTTTTT.

This clonotype was seen a handful of times. The chain uses TRBV20-1 and TRBJ2-5; D could derive from TRBD1 or TRBD2 (5 bases each). The V gene's germline CDR1 is DFQATT and CDR2 SNEGSKA (reference sequence). This CDR3 has 15 residues. The V end lost 0 bases, the J end lost 3 bases, and 14 bases lay between the germline ends. CDR3 sequence: CSARDARDEEETQYF. DNA for the CDR3: TGCAGTGCTAGAGACGCGAGGGACGAGGAAGAGACCCAGTACTTC.

This clonotype was seen a single time. This chain links TRBV7-9 with TRBJ1-4; no reliable D call. Germline assignment: CDR1 SEHNR and CDR2 FQNEAQ (reference sequence). The length of the CDR3 is 13 residues. The V end was cut by 5 bases, the J end by 6 bases, with 10 bases between. The DNA for the CDR3 is TGTGCCAGCAGCCCGACTAGCGATGAAAAACTGTTTTTT. Protein product: CASSPTSDEKLFF. The full variable domain, rest sourced from reference TRBV7-9 and TRBJ1-4, is DTGVSQNPRHKITKRGQNVTFRCDPISEHNRLYWYRQTLGQGPEFLTYFQNEAQLEKSRLLSDRFSAERPKGSFSTLEIQRTEQGDSAMYLCASSPTSDEKLFFGSGTQLSVL.

As to this clonotype: A much larger clone differs from this one at a single base, so this may be a read error. The J gene is TRBJ2-6, the V gene TRBV11-2; D remains unclear. CDR3 length: 13 residues. Germline values: CDR1 SGHAT, CDR2 FQNNGV. V dropped 6 bases and J dropped 15 bases, with 18 bases sitting between them. The CDR3 spells CASRPFRPTALTF. The CDR3 DNA is TGTGCCAGCAGGCCCTTTCGGCCCACCGCCCTGACTTTC. The complete variable domain, with remaining parts taken from reference TRBV11-2 and TRBJ2-6, reads EAGVAQSPRYKIIEKRQSVAFWCNPISGHATLYWYQQILGQGPKLLIQFQNNGVVDDSQLPKDRFSAERLKGVDSTLKIQPAKLEDSAVYLCASRPFRPTALTFGAGSRLTVL.

At least ten counts were recorded for this clonotype. The chain combines TRBV20-1 with TRBJ2-5, with D possibly TRBD1 on 6 matching bases. V lost 0 bases and J lost 5, with 13 bases in between. Germline CDR1 and CDR2: DFQATT and SNEGSKA (reference sequence). The CDR3 is made up of 14 amino acids. Here the CDR3 reads CSARDPQGRETQYF. DNA of the CDR3: TGCAGTGCTAGAGATCCACAGGGTCGGGAGACCCAGTACTTC.

This clonotype was detected ten times or more. The rearrangement links TRBV6-6 to TRBJ2-3, with 8 bases that match TRBD1. Germline CDR1 is MNHNY and CDR2 is SVGAGI (reference sequence). The CDR3 is 14 amino acids. After removal of 6 bases from V and 2 bases from J, the junction contained 4 bases not matched to a gene. The CDR3 nucleotides read TGTGCCAGCAGGCCAGGGGGCCCCACAGATACGCAGTATTTT. Encoded protein: CASRPGGPTDTQYF.

V and J are TRBV19 and TRBJ1-1; D uncertain. The germline CDR1 and CDR2 sequences are LNHDA and SQIVND (reference sequence). Trimming removed 7 bases from V and 0 bases from J, with 12 bases in between. The CDR3 runs to 14 residues. CDR3: CASTLGHLNTEAFF. The CDR3 DNA is TGTGCCAGTACCCTCGGGCACCTGAACACTGAAGCTTTCTTT.